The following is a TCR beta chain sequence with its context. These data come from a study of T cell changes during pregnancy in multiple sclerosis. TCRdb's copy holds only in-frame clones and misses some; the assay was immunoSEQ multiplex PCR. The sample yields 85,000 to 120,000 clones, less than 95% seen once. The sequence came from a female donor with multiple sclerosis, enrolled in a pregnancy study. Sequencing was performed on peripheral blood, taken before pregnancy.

The CDR3 reads CASSYSQGVMNTEAFF. The CDR3 region has the DNA TGTGCCAGCAGTTACTCCCAGGGGGTGATGAACACTGAAGCTTTCTTT. The rearrangement joins TRBV6-6 to TRBJ1-1; 7 bases align to TRBD1. Germline CDR1 is MNHNY and CDR2 is SVGAGI (reference sequence). V lost 0 bases, J lost 0 bases, and 4 bases stayed unmatched. The CDR3 length is 16 residues.